These 25 T cell receptor beta chains came from one sample sequenced in a study of blood T cell repertoires in COVID-19. The method was immunoSEQ multiplex PCR; TCRdb's version includes in-frame clones alone and lacks a portion of them. This table holds over 20,000 clones, roughly 85% found once. The sample taken for sequencing was peripheral blood. These receptors were taken from a human donor in a cohort sampled during active COVID-19.

The chain has TRBV5-1 and TRBJ1-5; possible D gene TRBD1, 5 bases. V was trimmed by 0 bases and J by 1 base, leaving 11 bases between them. CDR3 length: 16 residues. CDR1 SGHRS and CDR2 YFSETQ come from the germline V gene. CDR3 in DNA: TGCGCCAGCAGCTTGGGGGACGGGAGAAGCAATCAGCCCCAGCATTTT. Protein sequence: CASSLGDGRSNQPQHF.

This chain connects TRBV3-1 (or the pseudogene TRBV3-2) to TRBJ1-3; maybe TRBD1 (6 bases). The germline CDR1 and CDR2 sequences are LGHDT and YNNKEL (reference sequence). The CDR3 length is 15 residues. V was trimmed by 4 bases and J by 0 bases, leaving 10 bases between them. CDR3 in DNA: TGTGCCAGCAGCCGGGACAAACTCTCTGGAAACACCATATATTTT. Protein: CASSRDKLSGNTIYF.

The J gene is TRBJ2-7, the V gene TRBV9, with 14 bases matching TRBD2. This CDR3 has 16 amino acids. The V gene end was trimmed by 4 bases and the J gene end by 2 bases; junction bases not matched to a gene: 5. CDR1 SGDLS and CDR2 YYNGEE come from the germline V gene. DNA for the CDR3: TGTGCCAGCAGCAACCAGGGACTAGCGGGGGCCTACGAGCAGTACTTC. Protein sequence: CASSNQGLAGAYEQYF.

The chain couples TRBV6-5 to TRBJ2-7; TRBD1 agrees at 12 bases. The germline V gene has CDR1 MNHEY and CDR2 SVGAGI. CDR3 length equals 14 residues. V was pared by 6 bases and J by 6 bases, with 6 bases of the junction left unmatched. The CDR3: CASSRDRGRFEQYF. CDR3 in DNA: TGTGCCAGCAGCCGGGACAGGGGGCGGTTCGAGCAGTACTTC.

Only a few counts were recorded for this clone. The chain recombines TRBV4-1 with TRBJ2-2; possible D gene TRBD2, 6 bases. The CDR3 has 15 residues. V was clipped by 3 bases and J by 9 bases, with 17 bases between them. The germline V gene has CDR1 MGHRA and CDR2 YSYEKL. CDR3 coding DNA: TGCGCCAGCAGCCAGATAGCGGAACCTAACCGGGAGCTGTTTTTT. This encodes CASSQIAEPNRELFF.

The rearrangement joins TRBV29-1 to TRBJ1-1; maybe TRBD1 (6 bases). The CDR3 is 14 amino acids. The V gene's germline CDR1 is SQVTM and CDR2 ANQGSEA. With 7 bases removed from V and 0 bases from J, the gap between germline ends came to 15 bases. The CDR3 reads CSARWTDMNTEAFF. The CDR3, as DNA: TGCAGCGCCCGTTGGACAGACATGAACACTGAAGCTTTCTTT.

This clone was picked up a small number of times. The chain combines TRBV6-5 with TRBJ1-1; maybe TRBD1 (5 bases). The CDR3 is 13 residues long. CDR1 and CDR2 (germline): MNHEY, SVGAGI. V lost 4 bases and J lost 1, with 7 bases in between. CDR3 in amino acids: CASSSQANTEAFF. The CDR3 DNA sequence: TGTGCCAGCAGTTCACAGGCGAACACTGAAGCTTTCTTT.

This clone was counted only a few times. The chain links TRBV7-2 to TRBJ2-2; no firm D call. The CDR3 covers 12 residues. V lost 2 bases and J 9 bases, leaving 7 bases between the germline ends. CDR1 SGHTA and CDR2 FQGNSA come from the germline V gene. The CDR3, as DNA: TGTGCCAGCAGCTTAACACGCCGGGAGCTGTTTTTT. This sequence encodes CASSLTRRELFF.

J is TRBJ1-5 and V is TRBV7-8; D is perhaps TRBD1 (6 bases). The CDR3 extends over 14 amino acids. Germline lookup yields CDR1 SGHVS and CDR2 FQNEAQ. The V end was cut by 2 bases, the J end by 4 bases, with 9 bases between. This CDR3 reads CASSLSQGNQPQHF. The CDR3 nucleotides are TGTGCCAGCAGCTTATCCCAGGGGAATCAGCCCCAGCATTTT.

This chain uses TRBV30 with TRBJ2-3; a possible D gene is TRBD1 (5 bases). Germline V gives CDR1 GTSNPN, CDR2 SVGIG (reference sequence). Trimming removed 4 bases from V and 0 bases from J, with 14 bases in between. This CDR3 region has 15 residues. The CDR3 sequence: CAWTLGASSTDTQYF. The CDR3 DNA is TGTGCCTGGACCCTAGGGGCATCTAGCACAGATACGCAGTATTTT. Using reference TRBV30 and TRBJ2-3 for the parts outside the CDR3, the full variable domain is SQTIHQWPATLVQPVGSPLSLECTVEGTSNPNLYWYRQAAGRGLQLLFYSVGIGQISSEVPQNLSASRPQDRQFILSSKKLLLSDSGFYLCAWTLGASSTDTQYFGPGTRLTVL.

The chain carries TRBV7-2 and TRBJ2-7; possibly TRBD2 for D (5 bases). Trimming stripped 0 bases from V and 3 bases from J, with 9 bases between. CDR1 is SGHTA, CDR2 FQGNSA, per germline. The CDR3 totals 14 residues. The CDR3 region is CASSLAAGYYEQYF. CDR3 DNA: TGTGCCAGCAGCTTAGCTGCGGGTTACTACGAGCAGTACTTC.

The J gene is TRBJ1-1, the V gene TRBV19; 10 nucleotides align to TRBD1. J was trimmed by 12 bases and V by 5 bases; bases with no gene match: 15. CDR1 is LNHDA, CDR2 SQIVND, per germline (reference sequence). The CDR3 sequence is 15 residues long. The CDR3 region is CASSSDRGFWETTFF. The CDR3 DNA is TGTGCCAGTAGTTCGGACAGGGGGTTTTGGGAAACGACTTTCTTT. Looking up the rest from reference TRBV19 and TRBJ1-1 gives the full variable domain: DGGITQSPKYLFRKEGQNVTLSCEQNLNHDAMYWYRQDPGQGLRLIYYSQIVNDFQKGDIAEGYSVSREKKESFPLTVTSAQKNPTAFYLCASSSDRGFWETTFFGQGTRLTVV.

The chain has TRBV7-2 and TRBJ2-7; D uncertain. Trimming removed 2 bases at V and 0 bases at J, with 8 bases between. The CDR3 extends over 14 amino acids. Germline assignment: CDR1 SGHTA and CDR2 FQGNSA. In DNA, the CDR3 is TGTGCCAGCAGCTTATTACGGAGCTCCTACGAGCAGTACTTC. It encodes CASSLLRSSYEQYF.

This clone appeared a few times. The V and J genes are TRBV13 and TRBJ2-5; 13 bases are a match to TRBD2. There are 16 residues in the CDR3. The ends lost 2 bases at V and 9 bases at J; junction bases unmatched: 9. CDR1 and CDR2 from the germline V gene are PRHDT and FYEKMQ (reference sequence). The CDR3 DNA follows: TGTGCCAGCAGCTTATGGGGACTAGCGGGGCCGAGGGCCCAGTACTTC. It specifies CASSLWGLAGPRAQYF.

By proportion, this clone is medium-sized. This chain links TRBV7-8 with TRBJ1-4; TRBD1 matches at 7 bases. V was pared by 7 bases and J by 6 bases, with 8 bases of the junction left unmatched. CDR3 length: 14 residues. From germline, CDR1 is SGHVS and CDR2 FQNEAQ. CDR3 DNA: TGTGCCAGCACGGAGACAGGGCCGGATGAAAAACTGTTTTTT. Protein product: CASTETGPDEKLFF.

The chain combines TRBV6-2 or TRBV6-3 with TRBJ2-1; TRBD1 aligns across 9 bases. V was pared by 5 bases and J by 5 bases, with 7 bases of the junction left unmatched. CDR1 is MNHEY and CDR2 is SVGEGT in the germline V gene. This CDR3 spans 15 amino acids. As DNA, the CDR3 is TGTGCCAGCAGTCCCCGGACAGGGGAGGACAATGAGCAGTTCTTC. Its protein product is CASSPRTGEDNEQFF.

The rearrangement uses TRBV3-1 (or the pseudogene TRBV3-2) and TRBJ2-5; D not resolved. The CDR3 is 13 amino acids. Germline V gene sequence: CDR1 LGHDT, CDR2 YNNKEL (reference sequence). With 6 bases removed from V and 4 bases from J, the gap between germline ends came to 12 bases. The CDR3 DNA is TGTGCCAGCAGTTTTACCCCCAGAGAGACCCAGTACTTC. Residues: CASSFTPRETQYF.

V is TRBV6-6 and J is TRBJ1-1; D is uncertain. This CDR3 region has 14 residues. CDR1 and CDR2 from the germline V gene are MNHNY and SVGAGI (reference sequence). Trimming shortened V by 6 bases and J by 3 bases, and 14 bases separated the two germline ends. CDR3 protein: CASRLGRSDTEAFF. The CDR3 DNA reads as TGTGCCAGCAGACTCGGTAGAAGTGACACTGAAGCTTTCTTT.

The chain links TRBV29-1 to TRBJ2-7; D possibly corresponds to TRBD2 (5 bases). The germline V gene has CDR1 SQVTM and CDR2 ANQGSEA. The CDR3 extends over 15 amino acids. Deletions cut 2 bases from V and 2 bases from J, with 16 bases between. CDR3 coding DNA: TGCAGCGTTGAAATTCCCGGGGTAGCGACCTACGAGCAGTACTTC. Translating gives CSVEIPGVATYEQYF.

This sequence joins TRBV7-9 and TRBJ2-1; perhaps TRBD2 as D (5 bases). V was cut by 5 bases and J by 7 bases, with 9 bases left in between. This CDR3 comprises 12 residues. Germline lookup yields CDR1 SEHNR and CDR2 FQNEAQ (reference sequence). The CDR3 nucleotides are TGTGCCAGCAGCCTCGGGGAAAATGAGCAGTTCTTC. Translation: CASSLGENEQFF.

The chain couples TRBV6-6 to TRBJ1-1; 8 bases align to TRBD1. Germline V lookup: CDR1 MNHNY, CDR2 SVGAGI (reference sequence). V shed 5 bases and J 5 bases; nucleotides not matched to a gene: 7. The CDR3 loop spans 14 amino acids. The CDR3 is CASSKGDRKTEAFF. CDR3 bases: TGTGCCAGCAGTAAGGGGGACAGGAAGACTGAAGCTTTCTTT.

The chain joins TRBV6-5 to TRBJ1-2; D unclear. CDR1 is MNHEY, CDR2 SVGAGI, per germline. The CDR3 runs 13 residues. The V end lost 2 bases, the J end lost 3 bases, and 7 bases lay between the germline ends. CDR3 residues: CASSYGLYYGYTF. CDR3 in DNA: TGTGCCAGCAGTTACGGGCTCTACTATGGCTACACCTTC.

This CDR3 reads CASSSAGGSPLHF. The DNA of the CDR3 is TGTGCCAGCAGTTCGGCGGGGGGGTCACCCCTCCACTTT. The chain links TRBV12-3 or TRBV12-4 to TRBJ1-6; D might be TRBD1 (5 bases). The CDR3 is 13 residues long. The V end was cut by 4 bases, the J end by 10 bases, with 11 bases between.

V and J are TRBV5-6 and TRBJ1-3; D remains unclear. The CDR3 loop spans 15 amino acids. V was clipped by 0 bases and J by 0 bases, with 7 bases between them. Germline loops: CDR1 SGHDT, CDR2 YYEEEE. The CDR3 nucleotides are TGTGCCAGCAGCTTGGATACTAGCTCTGGAAACACCATATATTTT. It yields the protein CASSLDTSSGNTIYF.

The V and J genes are TRBV27 and TRBJ2-7; D remains unclear. V was shortened by 6 bases and J by 3 bases, with 15 bases between the two germline ends. Per the germline V gene, CDR1 is MNHEY and CDR2 is SMNVEV (reference sequence). This CDR3 comprises 14 residues. The CDR3 DNA sequence: TGTGCCAGCAGCCGATCCCCACCGGGCTACGAGCAGTACTTC. Amino acids: CASSRSPPGYEQYF.